Shown below are 2 T cell receptor beta chains from a single sample sequenced in a study of metastatic and nonmetastatic thyroid tumors. All patients were untreated before thyroid surgery. TCRdb re-analyzed the PCR reads through MiXCR. This table holds roughly 25,000 clones, just under 15% found once. Specimen: blood. The receptors stem from a female donor with papillary thyroid cancer or a benign thyroid nodule (not recorded which). Some clones in this sample may be carry-over from other donors' samples.

By sample fraction, this clone is medium-sized. This chain joins TRBV2 and TRBJ2-1; D might be TRBD2 (6 bases). Germline CDR1 SNHLY, CDR2 FYNNEI. Deletions cut 6 bases from V and 6 bases from J, with 15 bases between. This CDR3 spans 14 amino acids. CDR3 nucleotides: TGTGCCAGCAGCGGGAGTTACGGTGGCAATGAGCAGTTCTTC. This gives the protein CASSGSYGGNEQFF.

The V and J genes are TRBV2 and TRBJ1-5; D is possibly TRBD1 (6 bases). Germline V gene lookup returns CDR1 SNHLY and CDR2 FYNNEI. The CDR3 spans 16 residues. Between the trimmed V and J ends, which lost 6 bases and 4 bases, there was a span of 19 bases. CDR3 region: CASSQGDRYLNQPQHF. DNA of the CDR3: TGTGCCAGCAGCCAAGGAGACAGGTACCTAAATCAGCCCCAGCATTTT.